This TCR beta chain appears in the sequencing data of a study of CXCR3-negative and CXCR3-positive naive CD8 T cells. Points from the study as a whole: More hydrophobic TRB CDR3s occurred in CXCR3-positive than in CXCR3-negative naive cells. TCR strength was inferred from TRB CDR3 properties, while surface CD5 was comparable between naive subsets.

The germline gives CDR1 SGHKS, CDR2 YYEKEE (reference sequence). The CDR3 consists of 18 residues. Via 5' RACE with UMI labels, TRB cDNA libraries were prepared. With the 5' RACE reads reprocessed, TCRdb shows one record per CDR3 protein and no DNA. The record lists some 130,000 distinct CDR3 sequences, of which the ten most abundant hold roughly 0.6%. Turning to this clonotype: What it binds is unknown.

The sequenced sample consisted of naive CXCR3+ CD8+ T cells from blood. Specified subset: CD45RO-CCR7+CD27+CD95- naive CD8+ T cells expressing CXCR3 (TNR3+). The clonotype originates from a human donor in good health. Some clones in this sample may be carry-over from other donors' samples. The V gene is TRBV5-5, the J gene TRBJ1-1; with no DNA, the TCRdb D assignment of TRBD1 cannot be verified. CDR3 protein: CASSSYGTGAYMNTEAFF.